These T cell receptor beta chains were read from a single sample in a study of blood T cells in healthy people across ages. TCRdb re-called the 5' RACE reads with MiXCR, one entry per CDR3 protein. Among 1.2 million to 1.5 million distinct CDR3 sequences listed, 45% to 70% were seen once. Sequenced sample: blood. Every receptor here comes from a man younger than 30 in good health. CDR3s include the opening cysteine and the closing phenylalanine or tryptophan. The D gene is left open where the match is weak. Expanded clones get a size class; other rows say once, few or many, or leave the size out.

clone_size	cdr3_length	v_call	j_call	d_call	cdr3_nt	cdr3_aa
-	14	TRBV7-2	TRBJ2-7	-	TGTGCCAGCAGCTTACAGGGGAAGGACTACGAGCAGTACTTC	CASSLQGKDYEQYF
-	15	TRBV6-5	TRBJ1-2	TRBD1	TGTGCCAGCAGTTATTTCGTATCAGGGGGCGTTGGCTACACCTTC	CASSYFVSGGVGYTF
-	14	TRBV18	TRBJ2-7	-	TGTGCCAGCTCACCACTGATAGGTGCTTCCGAGCAGTACTTC	CASSPLIGASEQYF
few	15	TRBV12-3/TRBV12-4	TRBJ2-7	TRBD1	TGTGCCAGCAGTTTTATCGCGGACAGGGTTCACGAGCAGTACTTC	CASSFIADRVHEQYF
few	15	TRBV13	TRBJ2-5	TRBD2	TGTGCCAGCAGCTCACTAGCGGGGGGGCGTGAGACCCAGTACTTC	CASSSLAGGRETQYF
few	13	TRBV29-1	TRBJ2-4	TRBD2	TGCAGCGTTGGGGTAGCGGGAGATGGTGAGCAGTACTTC	CSVGVAGDGEQYF
-	17	TRBV20-1	TRBJ2-5	TRBD2	TGCAGTGCTCAAGAAAGCGGGGCTACCTTTTTCGAAGAGACCCAGTACTTC	CSAQESGATFFEETQYF
-	16	TRBV20-1	TRBJ2-3	-	TGCAGTGCTTTTTCCGACAGGCCCATATTTACAGATACGCAGTATTTT	CSAFSDRPIFTDTQYF
-	16	TRBV6-1	TRBJ2-6	TRBD1	TGTGCCAGCGTCGGCCAGGGGGTACGGGGGGCCAACGTCCTGACTTTC	CASVGQGVRGANVLTF
-	15	TRBV20-1	TRBJ2-7	-	TGCAGTGGACGTCGTATCGGCCAGACCCCGTACGAGCAGTACTTC	CSGRRIGQTPYEQYF
few	16	TRBV12-3/TRBV12-4	TRBJ2-2	-	TGTGCCAGCAGCCGGATTGGGGGAGCGAACACCGGGGAGCTGTTTTTT	CASSRIGGANTGELFF
few	17	TRBV28	TRBJ2-7	-	TGTGCCAGCAGTTTTCATCCCCAGGGACTCCACTCCTACGAGCAGTACTTC	CASSFHPQGLHSYEQYF
few	11	TRBV7-9	TRBJ2-7	-	TGTGCCAGCAGCTTATTCCAAGAGCAGTACTTC	CASSLFQEQYF
-	18	TRBV20-1	TRBJ2-3	-	TGCAGTGCTAGATTCCTCCACGTGGTGGCAGGTGGCACAGATACGCAGTATTTT	CSARFLHVVAGGTDTQYF
-	15	TRBV7-2	TRBJ1-6	TRBD1	TGTGCCAGCAGCCCCACACGACAGGGGTATTCACCCCTCCACTTT	CASSPTRQGYSPLHF
-	18	TRBV12-3/TRBV12-4	TRBJ2-6	-	TGTGCCAGCAGTTTAGATACCAGACCCTACTCTGGGGCCAACGTCCTGACTTTC	CASSLDTRPYSGANVLTF
-	14	TRBV5-6	TRBJ2-7	-	TGTGCCAGCAGCTTGGTAGCGGAAGTCTACGAGCAGTACTTC	CASSLVAEVYEQYF